The 29 T cell receptor beta chains listed next were all sequenced from one sample in a study of blood T cell repertoires in COVID-19 (dated by TCRdb to about 2020). The library was obtained by the immunoSEQ multiplex PCR assay. TCRdb took over this immuneACCESS table, retaining in-frame rearrangements with V and J assigned. Such tables are incomplete; in checked studies, under half of the missing clones stem from an unresolved V gene, and the remainder is unexplained. This sample holds 80,000 to 95,000 clones; 89% were observed only once. In total, the top ten clones hold about 3.4% of the sample. The sequenced sample was peripheral blood. These receptors were obtained from a woman in her 70s with acute or convalescent COVID-19.

The chain employs TRBV19 and TRBJ1-5; no clear D gene. The CDR3 is 15 residues long. CDR1 LNHDA and CDR2 SQIVND come from the germline V gene (reference sequence). Trimming stripped 7 bases from V and 2 bases from J, with 15 bases between. DNA of the CDR3: TGTGCCAGTACTCGGCTGGGTGGAGGCAATCAGCCCCAGCATTTT. Residues: CASTRLGGGNQPQHF.

This clone came up once. This chain connects TRBV30 to TRBJ1-1, with TRBD1 matching over 7 bases. This CDR3 is 14 amino acids long. V dropped 0 bases and J dropped 3; count of bases not matched to a gene: 4. CDR1 and CDR2 from the germline V gene are GTSNPN and SVGIG (reference sequence). The CDR3 here is CAWSVGTEDTEAFF. Here the CDR3 DNA reads TGTGCCTGGAGTGTAGGGACAGAGGACACTGAAGCTTTCTTT.

The rearrangement links TRBV12-3 or TRBV12-4 to TRBJ2-7; no firm D call. This CDR3 has 13 amino acids. The V end was cut by 2 bases, the J end by 0 bases, with 5 bases between. This chain's CDR3 is CASSLTNSYEQYF. In DNA, the CDR3 is TGTGCCAGCAGTTTAACAAACTCCTACGAGCAGTACTTC.

The DNA for the CDR3 is TGTGCCAGCAGCGGCGGGTCGGGGAATGGCTACACCTTC. This codes for CASSGGSGNGYTF. This rearrangement joins TRBV5-5 to TRBJ1-2; D gene ambiguous. The germline CDR1 and CDR2 sequences are SGHKS and YYEKEE (reference sequence). The CDR3 is 13 amino acids. V was pared by 4 bases and J by 6 bases, with 13 bases between.

J is TRBJ2-3 and V is TRBV6-2 or TRBV6-3, with TRBD2 matching over 9 bases. J gave up 8 bases and V 6 bases, and 12 bases lay outside the gene matches. Germline V lookup: CDR1 MNHEY, CDR2 SVGEGT. The CDR3 loop spans 15 amino acids. In DNA, the CDR3 is TGTGCCAGCAGCGTAGCGGGAGCAGCGTTGGGTACGCAGTATTTT. Translation gives CASSVAGAALGTQYF.

The rearrangement joins TRBV7-2 to TRBJ2-1, with TRBD1 matching 9 bases. V lost 5 bases to trimming and J lost 5 bases; unmatched junction nucleotides: 10. The CDR3 has 16 amino acids. Germline V gene lookup returns CDR1 SGHTA and CDR2 FQGNSA. The CDR3 coding sequence is TGTGCCAGCAGCCCGACAACCGGGACAGGGAACAATGAGCAGTTCTTC. Protein sequence: CASSPTTGTGNNEQFF. Filled out from reference TRBV7-2 and TRBJ2-1, the complete variable domain reads GAGVSQSPSNKVTEKGKDVELRCDPISGHTALYWYRQSLGQGLEFLIYFQGNSAPDKSGLPSDRFSAERTGGSVSTLTIQRTQQEDSAVYLCASSPTTGTGNNEQFFGPGTRLTVL.

This chain joins TRBV7-9 and TRBJ2-3; D is possibly TRBD1 (5 bases). V lost 2 bases and J lost 5, with 14 bases in between. Germline V gene sequence: CDR1 SEHNR, CDR2 FQNEAQ (reference sequence). The CDR3 has 15 amino acids. The chain's CDR3 is CASSLIGREGDTQYF. CDR3 nucleotide sequence: TGTGCCAGCAGCTTAATCGGCAGGGAAGGAGATACGCAGTATTTT.

V usage is TRBV15 and J usage is TRBJ2-7; 9 bases match TRBD2. Germline values: CDR1 LNHNV, CDR2 YYDKDF (reference sequence). V shed 3 bases, J shed 4 bases, and the junction held 13 bases outside the gene matches. The CDR3 is made up of 17 amino acids. The CDR3 region is CATSRVIQPGLAYEQYF. CDR3 nucleotides: TGTGCCACCAGCAGGGTCATACAACCGGGACTAGCTTACGAGCAGTACTTC.

The genes are TRBV4-1 and TRBJ2-4; D gene unclear. The CDR3 contains 15 residues. Trimming left V 0 bases short and J 5 bases short, with 11 bases between. Germline V gene sequence: CDR1 MGHRA, CDR2 YSYEKL. CDR3 amino acids: CASSQDRSTQNIQYF. DNA of the CDR3: TGCGCCAGCAGCCAAGATCGGAGTACCCAAAACATTCAGTACTTC.

This rearrangement joins TRBV29-1 to TRBJ2-2; 7 bases are shared with TRBD1. The J segment lost 6 bases and the V segment lost 7 bases, leaving 11 bases of the junction unmatched. In germline, CDR1 is SQVTM, CDR2 ANQGSEA. The CDR3 contains 14 residues. In DNA form, the CDR3 reads TGCAGCGCTTTGACAGGGAAAGTTGCCGGGGAGCTGTTTTTT. Translating gives CSALTGKVAGELFF.

The chain uses TRBV6-5 and TRBJ2-1; D perhaps matches TRBD2 (5 bases). The V end was cut by 1 base, the J end by 4 bases, with 14 bases between. CDR1 is MNHEY, CDR2 SVGAGI, per germline. The CDR3 is 16 residues long. In nucleotides, the CDR3 is TGTGCCAGCAGTTACTACTCGGGGTCTGAGTACAATGAGCAGTTCTTC. This codes for CASSYYSGSEYNEQFF.

The chain carries TRBV2 and TRBJ1-5; 8 bases are a match to TRBD1. Germline assignment: CDR1 SNHLY and CDR2 FYNNEI. CDR3 size: 15 residues. The J segment lost 2 bases and the V segment lost 5 bases, leaving 5 bases of the junction unmatched. This chain's CDR3 is CASSPGGSGNQPQHF. As DNA, the CDR3 is TGTGCCAGCAGTCCAGGGGGCTCCGGCAATCAGCCCCAGCATTTT.

V is TRBV5-6 and J is TRBJ2-1; D perhaps matches TRBD2 (6 bases). Germline V lookup: CDR1 SGHDT, CDR2 YYEEEE. V was trimmed by 5 bases and J by 2 bases, leaving 14 bases between them. There are 15 residues in the CDR3. In DNA form, the CDR3 reads TGTGCCAGCAGACCGCGGGACTCCACCTACAATGAGCAGTTCTTC. Its translation: CASRPRDSTYNEQFF.

This clone occurred once. This chain links TRBV30 with TRBJ1-3; a weak D match, TRBD1 (6 bases). The CDR3 spans 15 residues. CDR1 is GTSNPN, CDR2 SVGIG, per germline (reference sequence). V was trimmed by 3 bases and J by 0 bases, leaving 12 bases between them. DNA for the CDR3: TGTGCCTGGAGAGATACAGGGATCTCTGGAAACACCATATATTTT. Encoded protein: CAWRDTGISGNTIYF.

The J gene is TRBJ1-5, the V gene TRBV6-2 or TRBV6-3, with 10 nucleotides matching TRBD1. CDR1 is MNHEY, CDR2 SVGEGT, per germline. V lost 5 bases and J lost 6; bases outside the gene matches: 10. This CDR3 spans 16 amino acids. This CDR3 is CASSPSGTGVVQPQHF. The DNA of the CDR3 is TGTGCCAGCAGTCCGTCCGGGACAGGGGTTGTTCAGCCCCAGCATTTT.

In its sample, this clone was seen once. The chain carries TRBV5-6 and TRBJ2-1; maybe TRBD2 (5 bases). Trimming stripped 0 bases from V and 5 bases from J, with 12 bases between. Germline V gene lookup returns CDR1 SGHDT and CDR2 YYEEEE. The CDR3 is 15 residues long. The CDR3 region has the DNA TGTGCCAGCAGCTTGGGCCTCTGGGGAGACAATGAGCAGTTCTTC. Translation gives CASSLGLWGDNEQFF.

The rearrangement links TRBV18 to TRBJ2-5; no definite D call. CDR3 size: 13 residues. The V end was cut by 4 bases, the J end by 3 bases, with 9 bases between. Looked up from germline, CDR1 is KGHSH and CDR2 is LQKENI. CDR3 nucleotide sequence: TGTGCCAGCTCACTTATCAGAAAAGAGACCCAGTACTTC. Translating gives CASSLIRKETQYF.

V gene TRBV5-1 combines with J gene TRBJ2-2; possibly TRBD1 for D (5 bases). Deletions cut 0 bases from V and 0 bases from J, with 9 bases between. The CDR3 totals 16 residues. Germline CDR1 SGHRS, CDR2 YFSETQ. CDR3 residues: CASSLVPGTNTGELFF. The CDR3 DNA sequence: TGCGCCAGCAGCTTGGTCCCAGGGACGAACACCGGGGAGCTGTTTTTT.

V and J are TRBV29-1 and TRBJ1-4; 11 nucleotides agree with TRBD1. This CDR3 contains 15 residues. Germline V lookup: CDR1 SQVTM, CDR2 ANQGSEA. This CDR3 reads CSAPLEDRGREKLFF. The CDR3 bases are TGCAGTGCCCCCTTGGAGGACAGGGGGCGCGAAAAACTGTTTTTT.

This sequence joins TRBV6-5 and TRBJ1-5; maybe TRBD1 (5 bases). Germline CDR1 and CDR2: MNHEY and SVGAGI. V was shortened by 8 bases and J by 3 bases, with 17 bases between the two germline ends. The CDR3 spans 15 residues. This CDR3 reads CASYPGNRNNQPQHF. The CDR3 nucleotides are TGTGCCAGCTACCCAGGGAATAGAAACAATCAGCCCCAGCATTTT.

This clone has a single count. This chain joins TRBV6-5 and TRBJ1-4; TRBD1 might be the D (6 bases). The V gene lost 0 bases and the J gene lost 6 bases, with 11 bases spanning the gap. Germline CDR1 and CDR2: MNHEY and SVGAGI. The CDR3 sequence is 15 residues long. The CDR3 DNA follows: TGTGCCAGCAGTTACTCGGGGGCACGGTATGAAAAACTGTTTTTT. The encoded protein is CASSYSGARYEKLFF.

The chain combines TRBV28 with TRBJ1-2; 8 bases fit TRBD1. The CDR3 runs 13 residues. Germline V lookup: CDR1 MDHEN, CDR2 SYDVKM. The trim removed 3 bases at V and 7 bases at J, leaving 4 bases unmatched. DNA for the CDR3: TGTGCCAGCAGTTTGCAGGGGGCTAGTGGCTACACCTTC. Its translation is CASSLQGASGYTF.

CDR3 loop: CASSLTPGIGNTIYF. CDR3 nucleotides: TGCGCCAGCAGCCTCACCCCGGGAATCGGAAACACCATATATTTT. The rearrangement links TRBV4-1 to TRBJ1-3; D is uncertain. Germline V gene data show CDR1 as MGHRA and CDR2 as YSYEKL. V was trimmed by 4 bases and J by 4 bases, leaving 14 bases between them. The CDR3 is 15 amino acids.

The chain uses TRBV15 and TRBJ2-2, with D perhaps matching TRBD1 (6 bases). The CDR3 covers 17 residues. CDR1 is LNHNV, CDR2 YYDKDF, per germline (reference sequence). V dropped 0 bases and J dropped 2 bases, with 13 bases sitting between them. The CDR3 region is CATSRDLGDTNTGELFF. Written as DNA, the CDR3 is TGTGCCACCAGCAGAGATCTCGGGGACACAAACACCGGGGAGCTGTTTTTT.

The V and J genes are TRBV27 and TRBJ1-3; maybe TRBD1 (6 bases). The CDR3 is 16 amino acids. Trimming shortened V by 0 bases and J by 1 base, and 10 bases separated the two germline ends. The germline CDR1 and CDR2 sequences are MNHEY and SMNVEV (reference sequence). CDR3: CASSLSRTGSGNTIYF. The CDR3 bases are TGTGCCAGCAGTTTATCCCGTACAGGGTCTGGAAACACCATATATTTT.

The CDR3 region is CASSLEARGAYNEQFF. The CDR3 DNA follows: TGTGCCAGCAGTTTGGAGGCGCGGGGGGCTTACAATGAGCAGTTCTTC. The chain carries TRBV28 and TRBJ2-1, with TRBD2 matching 8 bases. This CDR3 spans 16 amino acids. Germline lookup yields CDR1 MDHEN and CDR2 SYDVKM. The junction had 8 bases not matched to a gene; V was cut back by 3 bases and J by 4 bases.

V gene TRBV28 combines with J gene TRBJ1-5, with 7 bases lining up with TRBD1. After removal of 4 bases from V and 6 bases from J, the junction contained 12 bases not matched to a gene. This CDR3 spans 16 amino acids. Germline CDR1 and CDR2: MDHEN and SYDVKM. CDR3: CASSSGGRGQGQPQHF. The CDR3 region has the DNA TGTGCCAGCAGTTCTGGGGGTAGGGGGCAGGGTCAGCCCCAGCATTTT.

V gene TRBV7-9 combines with J gene TRBJ1-4; TRBD1 matches at 8 bases. Germline V lookup: CDR1 SEHNR, CDR2 FQNEAQ (reference sequence). The CDR3 loop spans 15 amino acids. With V trimmed by 2 bases and J by 5 bases, 4 bases remained unmatched. The CDR3 loop reads CASSLTGTGNEKLFF. CDR3 DNA: TGTGCCAGCAGCTTAACCGGGACAGGCAATGAAAAACTGTTTTTT.

The chain has TRBV7-8 and TRBJ1-2, with 7 bases matching TRBD1. The CDR3 consists of 17 residues. In germline, CDR1 is SGHVS, CDR2 FQNEAQ. Trimming cost V 1 base and J 1 base; bases outside gene matches: 9. In nucleotides, the CDR3 is TGTGCCAGCAGCTTAGATACGACGGCAGGGGGTAACTATGGCTACACCTTC. Translating gives CASSLDTTAGGNYGYTF.